One sample yielded the 18 T cell receptor beta chains listed below, sequenced in a study of identical twins. TCRdb re-called the 5' RACE reads with MiXCR, one entry per CDR3 protein. The sample yields some 250,000 distinct CDR3 sequences, roughly 13% seen once. This sample also appeared in a second study, on yellow fever vaccine responses in identical twins.

Sequencing input: memory (CD45RO+) T cells sorted from blood. These receptors came from a woman aged 18-30 years in good health.

The rearrangement links TRBV7-2 to TRBJ2-7, with a weak D call TRBD1 (6 bases). Trimming stripped 5 bases from V and 1 base from J, with 12 bases between. The CDR3 is made up of 14 amino acids. Germline-derived CDR1 and CDR2 are SGHTA and FQGNSA. The CDR3, as DNA: TGTGCCAGCAGCCCACCGGGACAATCCTACGAGCAGTACTTC. Translation gives CASSPPGQSYEQYF.

This clonotype was recorded a few times. The chain carries TRBV18 and TRBJ1-5; tentatively, D is TRBD1 (5 bases). Germline V gene lookup returns CDR1 KGHSH and CDR2 LQKENI. Trimming pared 3 bases from V and 3 bases from J, leaving 9 bases between. The length of the CDR3 is 14 residues. The CDR3 DNA reads as TGTGCCAGCTCACCGAGGGGACTCAATCAGCCCCAGCATTTT. Translated: CASSPRGLNQPQHF.

The gene calls are TRBV11-2 and TRBJ2-3; a weak D match, TRBD1 (5 bases). V gave up 2 bases and J gave up 0 bases, with 18 bases separating them. CDR1 and CDR2 (germline): SGHAT, FQNNGV. This CDR3 is 18 amino acids long. CDR3 sequence: CASSLLKGAPRSTDTQYF. In nucleotides, the CDR3 is TGTGCCAGCAGCTTACTGAAAGGGGCGCCTAGAAGCACAGATACGCAGTATTTT. The variable domain in full, with the rest retrieved from reference TRBV11-2 and TRBJ2-3, is EAGVAQSPRYKIIEKRQSVAFWCNPISGHATLYWYQQILGQGPKLLIQFQNNGVVDDSQLPKDRFSAERLKGVDSTLKIQPAKLEDSAVYLCASSLLKGAPRSTDTQYFGPGTRLTVL.

This clonotype appeared a few times. The chain links TRBV3-1 to TRBJ2-1, with D possibly TRBD2 on 6 matching bases. Trimming took off 3 bases at V and 7 bases at J, with 16 bases between the two ends. The germline CDR1 and CDR2 sequences are LGHDT and YNNKEL (reference sequence). The CDR3 has 15 residues. CDR3 DNA: TGTGCCAGCAGCCATGGGGGGAGAAGAAAAAATGAGCAGTTCTTC. Its protein is CASSHGGRRKNEQFF.

The gene calls are TRBV7-9 and TRBJ2-5; the D call may be TRBD1 or TRBD2 (6 bases each). The CDR3 length is 14 residues. Per the germline V gene, CDR1 is SEHNR and CDR2 is FQNEAQ (reference sequence). The V and J ends lost 1 base and 5 bases respectively, with 11 bases between them. The CDR3 bases are TGTGCCAGCAGCTTAGGAGGGGGGCCGGAGACCCAGTACTTC. It codes for CASSLGGGPETQYF.

V usage is TRBV29-1 and J usage is TRBJ2-7; D tentatively reads TRBD1 or TRBD2 (5 bases each). Trimming took 5 bases from V and 7 from J, leaving 9 bases between them. The V gene's germline CDR1 is SQVTM and CDR2 ANQGSEA. The CDR3 totals 10 residues. The CDR3 region is CSVRDAEQYF. As DNA, the CDR3 is TGCAGCGTTCGGGACGCAGAGCAGTACTTC.

This clonotype has more than one count but fewer than ten. The V and J genes are TRBV10-2 and TRBJ2-7; D is ambiguous. Per germline, CDR1 WSHSY and CDR2 SAAADI. The CDR3 loop spans 12 amino acids. The V gene lost 3 bases and the J gene lost 3 bases, with 6 bases spanning the gap. This chain's CDR3 is CASSDLNYEQYF. In nucleotides, the CDR3 is TGCGCCAGCAGTGATCTGAACTACGAGCAGTACTTC.

The CDR3, as DNA: TGTGCCAGCCGGGACGGCAGATACTATGGCTACACCTTC. This encodes CASRDGRYYGYTF. The V gene is TRBV6-2 or TRBV6-3, the J gene TRBJ1-2; D is perhaps TRBD1 (5 bases). Germline loops: CDR1 MNHEY, CDR2 SVGEGT. Trimming removed 8 bases at V and 3 bases at J, with 13 bases between. The CDR3 loop spans 13 amino acids.

There are a few counts of this clonotype. This sequence joins TRBV20-1 and TRBJ2-2; 8 nucleotides match TRBD1. The length of the CDR3 is 13 residues. Germline V gene lookup returns CDR1 DFQATT and CDR2 SNEGSKA (reference sequence). With 5 bases clipped from V and 7 bases from J, the junction kept 6 bases outside the gene matches. The CDR3 DNA sequence: TGCAGTGCTGGGGCAGGGGGCTTCGGGGAGCTGTTTTTT. This translates into CSAGAGGFGELFF.

This clonotype was recorded at least ten times. The chain joins TRBV5-1 to TRBJ2-2; 7 bases fit TRBD1. CDR3 length: 14 residues. Per germline, CDR1 SGHRS and CDR2 YFSETQ. The J segment lost 6 bases and the V segment lost 5 bases, leaving 7 bases of the junction unmatched. CDR3 region: CASSLTGASGELFF. The CDR3 DNA reads TGCGCCAGCAGTCTTACAGGGGCCTCCGGGGAGCTGTTTTTT.

The sample holds a few counts of this clonotype. V is TRBV30 and J is TRBJ1-2, with D possibly being TRBD1 (5 bases). The CDR3 consists of 13 residues. V lost 0 bases, J lost 5 bases, and 10 bases lay in between. The germline CDR1 and CDR2 sequences are GTSNPN and SVGIG (reference sequence). The CDR3 sequence: CAWSVRQGYGYTF. The DNA for the CDR3 is TGTGCCTGGAGTGTACGTCAGGGTTATGGCTACACCTTC.

This rearrangement joins TRBV3-1 to TRBJ1-6; the match to TRBD1 covers 7 bases. Germline CDR1 LGHDT, CDR2 YNNKEL (reference sequence). Trimming at V came to 1 base and at J to 7 bases, leaving 1 base not matched to a gene. CDR3 length: 14 amino acids. The CDR3 spells CASSQVQGNSPLHF. The CDR3 DNA is TGTGCCAGCAGCCAAGTACAGGGGAATTCACCCCTCCACTTT.

This chain uses TRBV18 with TRBJ2-1; D may be TRBD1 or TRBD2 (6 bases each). Trimming shortened V by 3 bases and J by 8 bases, and 8 bases separated the two germline ends. Germline V lookup: CDR1 KGHSH, CDR2 LQKENI. CDR3 length: 12 residues. The CDR3 spells CASSPRGDEQFF. The DNA of the CDR3 is TGTGCCAGCTCACCGAGGGGGGATGAGCAGTTCTTC. The full variable domain, completed using reference TRBV18 and TRBJ2-1, is NAGVMQNPRHLVRRRGQEARLRCSPMKGHSHVYWYRQLPEEGLKFMVYLQKENIIDESGMPKERFSAEFPKEGPSILRIQQVVRGDSAAYFCASSPRGDEQFFGPGTRLTVL.

V is TRBV20-1 and J is TRBJ2-1; 7 bases fit TRBD2. CDR1 and CDR2 from the germline V gene are DFQATT and SNEGSKA (reference sequence). The junction had 5 bases not matched to a gene; V was cut back by 6 bases and J by 9 bases. This CDR3 has 11 amino acids. The CDR3: CSAGGTFEQFF. Written as DNA, the CDR3 is TGCAGTGCCGGGGGGACTTTTGAGCAGTTCTTC.

This clonotype was picked up a small number of times. The chain links TRBV5-1 to TRBJ2-1; 9 nucleotides match TRBD2. The V gene end was trimmed by 0 bases and the J gene end by 9 bases; junction bases not matched to a gene: 10. Looked up from germline, CDR1 is SGHRS and CDR2 is YFSETQ. CDR3 length: 16 residues. The CDR3 protein is CASSLDRAGGPVEQFF. Written as DNA, the CDR3 is TGCGCCAGCAGCTTGGATCGAGCGGGGGGTCCCGTTGAGCAGTTCTTC.

This clonotype was seen only a few times. This chain links TRBV28 with TRBJ1-2; D unclear. Germline-derived CDR1 and CDR2 are MDHEN and SYDVKM. This CDR3 region has 13 residues. Deletions cut 10 bases from V and 4 bases from J, with 16 bases between. The CDR3 here is CATQRFSAYGYTF. The CDR3 nucleotides are TGTGCCACCCAAAGGTTTTCAGCCTATGGCTACACCTTC.

This clonotype was detected many times. This chain links TRBV29-1 with TRBJ1-5, with D possibly TRBD1 on 5 matching bases. The V gene's germline CDR1 is SQVTM and CDR2 ANQGSEA. With 4 bases removed from V and 5 bases from J, the gap between germline ends came to 12 bases. This CDR3 region has 13 residues. CDR3 in amino acids: CSVVTTGDQPQHF. CDR3 nucleotide sequence: TGCAGCGTTGTGACAACAGGTGATCAGCCCCAGCATTTT.

This chain links TRBV2 with TRBJ2-7; no clear D gene. V lost 4 bases and J lost 5, with 6 bases in between. CDR3 length: 11 amino acids. Germline V gives CDR1 SNHLY, CDR2 FYNNEI. CDR3 region: CASSVVDEQYF. DNA for the CDR3: TGTGCCAGCAGTGTAGTAGACGAGCAGTACTTC.